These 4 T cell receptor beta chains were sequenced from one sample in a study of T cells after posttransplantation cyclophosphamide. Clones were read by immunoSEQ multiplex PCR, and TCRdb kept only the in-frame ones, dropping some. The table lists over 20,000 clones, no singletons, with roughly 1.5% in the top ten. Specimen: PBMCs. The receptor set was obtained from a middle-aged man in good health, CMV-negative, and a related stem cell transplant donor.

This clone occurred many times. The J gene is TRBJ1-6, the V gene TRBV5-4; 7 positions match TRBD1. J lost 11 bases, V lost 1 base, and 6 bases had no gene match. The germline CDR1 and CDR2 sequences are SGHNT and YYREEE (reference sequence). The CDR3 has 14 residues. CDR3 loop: CASSLRQGRTPLHF. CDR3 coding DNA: TGTGCCAGCAGCTTGAGACAGGGACGGACACCCCTCCACTTT.

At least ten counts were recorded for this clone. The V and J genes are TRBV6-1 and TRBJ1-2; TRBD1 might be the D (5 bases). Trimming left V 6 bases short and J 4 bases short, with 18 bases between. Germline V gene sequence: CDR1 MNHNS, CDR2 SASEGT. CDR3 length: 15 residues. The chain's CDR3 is CASRIYRTSPYGYTF. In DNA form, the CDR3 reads TGTGCCAGCAGAATTTACAGGACATCTCCCTATGGCTACACCTTC.

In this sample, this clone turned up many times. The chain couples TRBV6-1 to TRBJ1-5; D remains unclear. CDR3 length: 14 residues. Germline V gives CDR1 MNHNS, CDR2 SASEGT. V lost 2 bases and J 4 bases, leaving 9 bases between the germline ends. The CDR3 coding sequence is TGTGCCAGCAGTGAACTACAGCCTAATCAGCCCCAGCATTTT. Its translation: CASSELQPNQPQHF.

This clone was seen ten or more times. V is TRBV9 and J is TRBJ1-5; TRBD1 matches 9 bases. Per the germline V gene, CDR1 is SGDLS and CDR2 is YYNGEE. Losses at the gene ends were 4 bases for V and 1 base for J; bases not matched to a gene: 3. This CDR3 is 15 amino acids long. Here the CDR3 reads CASSLQGASNQPQHF. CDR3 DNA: TGTGCCAGCAGCTTACAGGGGGCAAGCAATCAGCCCCAGCATTTT.